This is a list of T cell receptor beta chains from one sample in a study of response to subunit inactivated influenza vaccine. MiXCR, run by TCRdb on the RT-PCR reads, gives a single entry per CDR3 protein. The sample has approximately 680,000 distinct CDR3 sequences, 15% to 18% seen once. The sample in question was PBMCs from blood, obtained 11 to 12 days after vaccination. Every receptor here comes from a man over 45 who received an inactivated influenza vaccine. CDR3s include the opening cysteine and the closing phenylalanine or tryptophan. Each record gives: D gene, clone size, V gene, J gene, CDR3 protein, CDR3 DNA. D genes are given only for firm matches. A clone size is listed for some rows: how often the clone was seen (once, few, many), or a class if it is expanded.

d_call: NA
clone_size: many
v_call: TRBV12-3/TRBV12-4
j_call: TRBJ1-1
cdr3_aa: CASSLGPGTEAFF
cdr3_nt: TGTGCCAGCAGTTTGGGGCCAGGCACTGAAGCTTTCTTT

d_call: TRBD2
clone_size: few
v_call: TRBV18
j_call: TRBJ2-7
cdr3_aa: CASSPPTSGRANEQYF
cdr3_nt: TGTGCCAGCTCACCCCCGACTAGCGGGAGGGCCAACGAGCAGTACTTC

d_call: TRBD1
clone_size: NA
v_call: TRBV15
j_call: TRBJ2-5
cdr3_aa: CATSGRGQGAGETQYF
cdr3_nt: TGTGCCACCAGCGGCAGAGGACAGGGGGCGGGAGAGACCCAGTACTTC

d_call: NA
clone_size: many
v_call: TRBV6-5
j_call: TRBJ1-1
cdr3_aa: CASSYSPLIGGYTEAFF
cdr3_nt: TGTGCCAGCAGTTACTCCCCCCTGATTGGGGGGTACACTGAAGCTTTCTTT

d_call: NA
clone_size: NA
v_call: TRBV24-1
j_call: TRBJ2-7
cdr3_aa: CATSDLSQQYF
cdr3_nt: TGTGCCACCAGTGATTTGTCCCAGCAGTACTTC

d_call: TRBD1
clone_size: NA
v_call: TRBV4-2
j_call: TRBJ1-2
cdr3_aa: CASSPDRGYYGYTF
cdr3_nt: TGTGCCAGCAGCCCAGACAGGGGGTACTATGGCTACACCTTC

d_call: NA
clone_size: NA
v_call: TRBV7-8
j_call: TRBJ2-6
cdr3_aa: CASSLAWGSGANVLTF
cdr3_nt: TGTGCCAGCAGCTTAGCGTGGGGGTCTGGGGCCAACGTCCTGACTTTC

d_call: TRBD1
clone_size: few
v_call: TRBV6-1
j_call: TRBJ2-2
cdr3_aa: CASSESGTGGAGELFF
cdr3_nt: TGTGCCAGCAGCGAATCCGGGACAGGGGGCGCCGGGGAGCTGTTTTTT

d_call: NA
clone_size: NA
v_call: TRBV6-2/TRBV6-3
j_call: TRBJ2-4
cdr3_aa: CARPRSKNIQYF
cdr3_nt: TGTGCCAGACCGAGATCCAAAAACATTCAGTACTTC

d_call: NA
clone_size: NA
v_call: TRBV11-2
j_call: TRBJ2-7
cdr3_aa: CASSLDLRALEQYF
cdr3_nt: TGTGCCAGCAGCTTAGATCTGCGGGCTCTCGAGCAGTACTTC

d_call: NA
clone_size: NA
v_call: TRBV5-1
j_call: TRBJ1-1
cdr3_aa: CASSLGGLGNTEAFF
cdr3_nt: TGCGCCAGCAGCTTGGGGGGGCTCGGTAACACTGAAGCTTTCTTT

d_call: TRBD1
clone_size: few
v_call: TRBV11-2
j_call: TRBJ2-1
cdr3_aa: CASEGQGSGSYNEQFF
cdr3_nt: TGTGCCAGCGAGGGACAGGGTTCGGGCTCCTACAATGAGCAGTTCTTC

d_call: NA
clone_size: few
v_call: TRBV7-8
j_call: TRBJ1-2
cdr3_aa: CASSLGGDPANYGYTF
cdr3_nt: TGTGCCAGCAGCTTAGGTGGGGACCCAGCTAACTATGGCTACACCTTC

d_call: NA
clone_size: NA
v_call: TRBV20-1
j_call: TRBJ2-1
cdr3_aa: CSARDTGTYNEQFF
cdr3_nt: TGCAGTGCTAGAGATACGGGGACCTACAATGAGCAGTTCTTC

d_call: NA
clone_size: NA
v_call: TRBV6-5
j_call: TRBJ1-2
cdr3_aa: CASSYSGHSYGYTF
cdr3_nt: TGTGCCAGCAGTTACTCGGGACACTCCTATGGCTACACCTTC

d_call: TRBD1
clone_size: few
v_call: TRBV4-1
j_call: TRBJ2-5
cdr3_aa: CASSQAQGEETQYF
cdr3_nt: TGCGCCAGCAGCCAGGCTCAGGGGGAAGAGACCCAGTACTTC

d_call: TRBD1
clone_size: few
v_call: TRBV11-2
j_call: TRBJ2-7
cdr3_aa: CASSFWDREGYEQYF
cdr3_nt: TGTGCCAGCAGCTTTTGGGACAGGGAAGGATACGAGCAGTACTTC

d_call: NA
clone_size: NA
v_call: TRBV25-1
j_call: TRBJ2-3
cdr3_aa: CARGPGQSIYTQYF
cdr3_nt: TGTGCCAGGGGCCCCGGACAGAGCATCTATACGCAGTATTTT

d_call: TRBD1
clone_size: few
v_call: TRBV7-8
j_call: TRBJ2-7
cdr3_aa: CASRRTGGLSYEQYF
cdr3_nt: TGTGCCAGCAGACGGACAGGCGGCCTATCCTACGAGCAGTACTTC

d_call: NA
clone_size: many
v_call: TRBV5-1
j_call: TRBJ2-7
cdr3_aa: CASSLAAGPEQYF
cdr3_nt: TGCGCCAGCAGCTTGGCGGCGGGACCCGAGCAGTACTTC

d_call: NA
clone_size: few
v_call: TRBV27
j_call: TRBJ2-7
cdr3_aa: CASSLLSVARREQYF
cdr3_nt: TGTGCCAGCAGTTTATTATCGGTGGCTAGGCGGGAGCAGTACTTC

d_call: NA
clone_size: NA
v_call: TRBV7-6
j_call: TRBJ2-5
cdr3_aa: CASSLDSDSAQYF
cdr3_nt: TGTGCCAGCAGCTTAGATTCGGACTCGGCCCAGTACTTC

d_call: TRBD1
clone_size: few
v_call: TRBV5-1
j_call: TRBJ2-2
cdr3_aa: CASSFRTGGMDTGELFF
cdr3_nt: TGCGCCAGCAGCTTTAGGACAGGGGGCATGGACACCGGGGAGCTGTTTTTT

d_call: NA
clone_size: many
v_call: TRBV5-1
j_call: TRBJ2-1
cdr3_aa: CASTFSGSSYNEQFF
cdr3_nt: TGCGCCAGCACCTTTAGTGGGAGCTCCTACAATGAGCAGTTCTTC

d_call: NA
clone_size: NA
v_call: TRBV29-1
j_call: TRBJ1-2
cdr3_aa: CSVDARDYGYTF
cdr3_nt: TGCAGCGTTGATGCCAGGGACTATGGCTACACCTTC

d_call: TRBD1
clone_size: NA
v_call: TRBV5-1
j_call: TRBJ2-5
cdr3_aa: CASSSDRGRETQYF
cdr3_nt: TGCGCCAGCAGCTCCGACAGGGGGCGCGAGACCCAGTACTTC

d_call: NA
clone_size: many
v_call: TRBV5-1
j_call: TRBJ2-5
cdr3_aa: CASSLYQETQYF
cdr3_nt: TGCGCCAGCAGCTTGTACCAAGAGACCCAGTACTTC